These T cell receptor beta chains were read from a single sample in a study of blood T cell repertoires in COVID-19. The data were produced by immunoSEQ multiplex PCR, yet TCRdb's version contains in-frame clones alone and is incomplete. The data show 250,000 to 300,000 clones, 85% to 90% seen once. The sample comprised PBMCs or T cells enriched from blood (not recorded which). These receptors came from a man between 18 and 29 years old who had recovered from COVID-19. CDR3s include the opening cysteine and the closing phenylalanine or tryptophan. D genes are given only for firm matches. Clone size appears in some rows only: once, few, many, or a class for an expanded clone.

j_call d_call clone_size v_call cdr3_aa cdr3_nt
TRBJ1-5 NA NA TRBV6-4 CASRKNPYDYSNQPQHF TGTGCCAGCAGAAAAAATCCCTACGACTATAGCAATCAGCCCCAGCATTTT
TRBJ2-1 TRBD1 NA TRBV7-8 CASSLGQGVDEQFF TGTGCCAGCAGCTTGGGACAGGGTGTGGATGAGCAGTTCTTC
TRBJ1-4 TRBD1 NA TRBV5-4 CASSLANRGNEKLFF TGTGCCAGCAGCTTGGCTAACAGGGGGAACGAAAAACTGTTTTTT
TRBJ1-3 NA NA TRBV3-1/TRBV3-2 CASSQSTTAGNTIYF TGTGCCAGCAGCCAAAGTACGACAGCAGGAAACACCATATATTTT
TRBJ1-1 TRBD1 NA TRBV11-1 CASSPPTGGWTEAFF TGTGCCAGCAGCCCGCCGACAGGGGGTTGGACTGAAGCTTTCTTT
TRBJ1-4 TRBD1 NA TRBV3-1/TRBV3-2 CASSHRDRGNEKLFF TGTGCCAGCAGCCATAGGGACAGGGGTAATGAAAAACTGTTTTTT
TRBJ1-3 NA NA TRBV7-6 CASSHPRARSGNTIYF TGTGCCAGCAGCCATCCCAGGGCCCGCTCTGGAAACACCATATATTTT
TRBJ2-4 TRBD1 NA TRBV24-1 CATSDSRQGGHIQYF TGTGCCACCAGTGATTCACGACAGGGCGGGCACATTCAGTACTTC
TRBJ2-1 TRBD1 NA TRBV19 CASRPGQGFNEQFF TGTGCCAGTAGACCCGGACAGGGCTTCAATGAGCAGTTCTTC
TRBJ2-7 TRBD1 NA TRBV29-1 CSVGRTGDRYEQYF TGCAGCGTTGGGCGGACAGGGGACCGGTACGAGCAGTACTTC
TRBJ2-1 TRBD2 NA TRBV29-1 CSVPTSGGLYNEQFF TGCAGCGTTCCTACTAGCGGGGGGCTCTACAATGAGCAGTTCTTC
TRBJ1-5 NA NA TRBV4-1 CASSQDGQPVEPQHF TGCGCCAGCAGCCAAGATGGACAGCCGGTGGAGCCCCAGCATTTT
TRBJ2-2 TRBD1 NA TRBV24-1 CATLDRADGELFF TGTGCCACCCTCGACAGGGCGGACGGGGAGCTGTTTTTT
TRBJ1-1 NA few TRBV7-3 CASSPTVLGPEAFF TGTGCCAGCAGTCCGACTGTCCTGGGTCCAGAAGCTTTCTTT
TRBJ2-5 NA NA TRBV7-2 CASSLVGAAQETQYF TGTGCCAGCAGCTTAGTGGGGGCAGCCCAAGAGACCCAGTACTTC
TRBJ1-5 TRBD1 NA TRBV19 CASSTGARQPQHF TGTGCCAGCAGCACAGGGGCACGACAGCCCCAGCATTTT
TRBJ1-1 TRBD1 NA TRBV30 CAWSQGVTEAFF TGTGCCTGGAGTCAGGGGGTAACTGAAGCTTTCTTT
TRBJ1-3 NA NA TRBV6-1 CASSEARRAAPNTIYF TGTGCCAGCAGTGAAGCGCGGAGGGCAGCCCCAAACACCATATATTTT
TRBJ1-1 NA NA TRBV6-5 CASSYSGGGNTEAFF TGTGCCAGCAGTTACTCCGGCGGTGGGAACACTGAAGCTTTCTTT
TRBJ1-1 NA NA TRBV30 CAWSVTRGTEAFF TGTGCCTGGAGTGTTACACGGGGCACTGAAGCTTTCTTT
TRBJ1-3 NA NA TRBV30 CAWRHIGNTIYF TGTGCCTGGAGACACATTGGAAACACCATATATTTT
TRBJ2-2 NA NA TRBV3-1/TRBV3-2 CASSHRDTGELFF TGTGCCAGCAGTCATCGGGATACGGGGGAGCTGTTTTTT
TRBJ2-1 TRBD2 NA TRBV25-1 CASSGRTSEGSSYNEQFF TGTGCCAGCAGTGGCCGGACTAGCGAAGGGTCCTCCTACAATGAGCAGTTCTTC
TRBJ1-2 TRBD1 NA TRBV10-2 CASSFGTGDRSGYTF TGCGCCAGCAGCTTCGGGACAGGGGATCGTAGTGGCTACACCTTC
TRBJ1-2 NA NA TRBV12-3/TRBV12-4 CASSSTYLYGYTF TGTGCCAGCAGTTCAACATACCTGTATGGCTACACCTTC
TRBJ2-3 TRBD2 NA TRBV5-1 CASSPGLAGGTDTQYF TGCGCCAGCAGCCCGGGACTAGCGGGGGGCACAGATACGCAGTATTTT